The rows below give T cell receptor beta chains drawn from one sample of a study of blood T cell repertoires in COVID-19. Some clones are missing from TCRdb's copy, which holds only in-frame ones; the method was immunoSEQ multiplex PCR. Of tens of thousands of clones in the sample, roughly 90% were seen once. The sequenced material came from peripheral blood. All receptors come from a man aged 70 or older with active or convalescent COVID-19. Both conserved end residues are part of each CDR3. Fields, in order: J gene, V gene, clone size, D gene, CDR3 protein, CDR3 DNA. The D gene is left open where the match is weak. Clone size appears in some rows only: once, few, many, or a class for an expanded clone.

TRBJ2-2,TRBV4-3,.,.,CASSQVYIIAENTGELFF,TGCGCCAGCAGCCAAGTCTACATTATAGCAGAGAACACCGGGGAGCTGTTTTTT
TRBJ1-4,TRBV7-2,.,TRBD1,CASSFRTGGSNEKLFF,TGTGCCAGCAGCTTCCGGACAGGGGGTAGTAATGAAAAACTGTTTTTT
TRBJ2-5,TRBV30,.,.,CAWSPGRETQYF,TGTGCCTGGAGTCCGGGGAGAGAGACCCAGTACTTC
TRBJ2-7,TRBV5-1,.,TRBD1,CASSQSGTGAYEQYF,TGCGCCAGCAGCCAATCCGGGACAGGGGCGTACGAGCAGTACTTC
TRBJ1-1,TRBV27,.,TRBD1,CASSLDRGNTEAFF,TGTGCCAGCAGTTTAGACAGGGGCAACACTGAAGCTTTCTTT
TRBJ1-4,TRBV13,.,TRBD1,CASSLLQGDEKLFF,TGTGCCAGCAGCTTACTCCAGGGGGATGAAAAACTGTTTTTT
TRBJ2-1,TRBV7-9,.,TRBD1,CASSYGTGGSDEQFF,TGTGCCAGCAGCTATGGGACAGGGGGCTCGGATGAGCAGTTCTTC
TRBJ1-2,TRBV7-2,.,TRBD1,CASSLQGVGGYTF,TGTGCCAGCAGCTTACAGGGGGTTGGTGGCTACACCTTC
TRBJ2-3,TRBV28,.,TRBD2,CASSLTLAGSTDTQYF,TGTGCCAGCAGTTTAACGCTAGCGGGATCCACAGATACGCAGTATTTT
TRBJ1-1,TRBV3-1/TRBV3-2,few,.,CASSQLEDTEAFF,TGTGCCAGCAGCCAACTAGAGGACACTGAAGCTTTCTTT
TRBJ1-3,TRBV6-6,.,TRBD1,CASRIIGQGVNTIYF,TGTGCCAGCAGAATTATCGGACAGGGGGTGAACACCATATATTTT
TRBJ1-5,TRBV2,.,.,CASALREGVSSNQPQHF,TGTGCCAGCGCGCTCAGGGAGGGTGTCAGTAGCAATCAGCCCCAGCATTTT
TRBJ2-7,TRBV6-2/TRBV6-3,.,.,CASSYGGTAYEQYF,TGTGCCAGCAGTTACGGGGGGACAGCCTACGAGCAGTACTTC
TRBJ1-6,TRBV7-9,.,TRBD1,CASSPGQGDSPLHF,TGTGCCAGCAGCCCAGGACAGGGTGATTCACCCCTCCACTTT
TRBJ1-2,TRBV7-9,.,TRBD1,CASSFWDSYGYTF,TGTGCCAGCAGCTTCTGGGACAGCTATGGCTACACCTTC
TRBJ1-2,TRBV6-5,.,.,CASSPQTSLYGYTF,TGTGCCAGCAGTCCCCAGACAAGCCTCTATGGCTACACCTTC
TRBJ2-3,TRBV6-6,.,TRBD2,CASSYGGGSDTQYF,TGTGCCAGCAGTTACGGGGGGGGATCTGATACGCAGTATTTT
TRBJ2-3,TRBV2,.,.,CASSERLSITDTQYF,TGTGCCAGCAGTGAGAGACTGTCTATCACAGATACGCAGTATTTT
TRBJ1-1,TRBV13,.,.,CASSFSLDTEAFF,TGTGCCAGCAGCTTTAGCTTGGACACTGAAGCTTTCTTT
TRBJ1-1,TRBV2,.,.,CASSFPGDTEAFF,TGTGCCAGCAGTTTCCCAGGGGACACTGAAGCTTTCTTT
TRBJ2-7,TRBV5-1,.,.,CASSSQGGPYEQYF,TGCGCCAGCAGCTCGCAGGGGGGCCCCTACGAGCAGTACTTC
TRBJ2-7,TRBV10-1,few,TRBD2,CASSHGGGYEQYF,TGCGCCAGCTCACACGGCGGGGGCTACGAGCAGTACTTC
TRBJ2-2,TRBV6-2/TRBV6-3,.,TRBD1,CASSYPKWTGDTGELFF,TGTGCCAGCAGTTACCCGAAGTGGACAGGAGACACCGGGGAGCTGTTTTTT
TRBJ1-1,TRBV28,few,.,CASSPPGPNTEAFF,TGTGCCAGCAGTCCCCCGGGTCCGAACACTGAAGCTTTCTTT
TRBJ1-5,TRBV7-2,.,TRBD1,CASSSSGQGRQPQHF,TGTGCCAGCAGCTCATCAGGACAGGGGAGACAGCCCCAGCATTTT
TRBJ2-7,TRBV4-1,.,TRBD1,CASSQGRDRVSDEQYF,TGCGCCAGCAGTCAGGGCAGGGACAGGGTATCAGACGAGCAGTACTTC
TRBJ1-3,TRBV6-1,.,.,CASSDQDWGLNTIYF,TGTGCCAGCAGTGATCAGGATTGGGGGCTGAACACCATATATTTT
TRBJ1-5,TRBV28,.,.,CASSLLGQNQPQHF,TGTGCCAGCAGTTTACTCGGACAGAATCAGCCCCAGCATTTT
TRBJ2-2,TRBV5-6,.,TRBD1,CASSSDRGSVVYGELFF,TGTGCCAGCAGCTCGGACAGGGGAAGTGTGGTATACGGGGAGCTGTTTTTT
TRBJ1-2,TRBV6-5,.,.,CASSYTTGTGYTF,TGTGCCAGCAGTTATACGACAGGAACTGGCTACACCTTC
TRBJ1-4,TRBV5-1,.,.,CASSRDFPNEKLFF,TGCGCCAGCAGCAGGGACTTTCCGAATGAAAAACTGTTTTTT
TRBJ1-2,TRBV5-1,.,.,CASSSKSGDYGYTF,TGCGCCAGCAGCTCCAAATCGGGGGACTATGGCTACACCTTC
TRBJ1-5,TRBV7-9,.,TRBD1,CASSLGKTGNQPQHF,TGTGCCAGCAGCTTGGGGAAGACAGGGAATCAGCCCCAGCATTTT
TRBJ2-2,TRBV19,.,.,CASSTFSTVRTGELFF,TGTGCCAGTAGTACCTTCTCGACAGTTCGCACCGGGGAGCTGTTTTTT
TRBJ1-1,TRBV18,.,.,CASSPDSNTEAFF,TGTGCCAGCTCACCAGACAGTAACACTGAAGCTTTCTTT
TRBJ1-6,TRBV4-1,.,TRBD1,CASSVQGVNSPLHF,TGCGCCAGCAGCGTACAGGGGGTCAATTCACCCCTCCACTTT
TRBJ2-7,TRBV28,.,TRBD2,CASRYSFTGQAGDEQYF,TGTGCCAGCAGATATTCTTTCACGGGTCAAGCGGGGGACGAGCAGTACTTC
TRBJ1-6,TRBV30,.,.,CACRGRLVYNSPLHF,TGTGCCTGCAGGGGACGTCTTGTTTATAATTCACCCCTCCACTTT
TRBJ2-7,TRBV5-4,.,TRBD2,CASSLVVIGGYSYEQYF,TGTGCCAGCAGCTTGGTCGTTATCGGGGGGTACTCCTACGAGCAGTACTTC
TRBJ1-4,TRBV5-1,.,TRBD1,CASSSQGTNEKLFF,TGCGCCAGCAGTTCACAGGGGACAAATGAAAAACTGTTTTTT
TRBJ2-5,TRBV20-1,.,TRBD2,CSASGLAGVVQETQYF,TGCAGTGCTAGTGGGCTAGCGGGGGTAGTCCAAGAGACCCAGTACTTC
TRBJ1-3,TRBV2,once,.,CASKGTAAGNTIYF,TGTGCCAGCAAGGGTACAGCGGCGGGAAACACCATATATTTT
TRBJ1-1,TRBV7-9,.,TRBD1,CASSSTGYHTEAFF,TGTGCCAGCAGCTCGACAGGGTATCACACTGAAGCTTTCTTT
TRBJ1-2,TRBV5-4,.,.,CASSFGLIYGYTF,TGTGCCAGCAGCTTTGGACTGATCTATGGCTACACCTTC
TRBJ2-7,TRBV19,.,.,CASSIGSRSPYEQYF,TGTGCCAGTAGTATCGGCTCCCGGAGCCCCTACGAGCAGTACTTC
TRBJ1-2,TRBV15,.,TRBD1,CATGQGIDYGYTF,TGTGCCACCGGACAGGGGATAGACTATGGCTACACCTTC
TRBJ1-2,TRBV6-5,.,.,CASSYSRGGYTF,TGTGCCAGCAGTTACTCTAGAGGTGGCTACACCTTC
TRBJ2-1,TRBV11-3,once,TRBD2,CASSPGTSGGYNEQFF,TGTGCCAGCAGCCCCGGGACTAGCGGGGGGTACAATGAGCAGTTCTTC
TRBJ1-3,TRBV6-2/TRBV6-3,.,.,CASSYTGHAPGNTIYF,TGTGCCAGCAGTTACACGGGACACGCACCTGGAAACACCATATATTTT
TRBJ1-3,TRBV4-1,.,TRBD1,CASSQRERGQGEGGNTIYF,TGCGCCAGCAGCCAAAGGGAGAGGGGACAGGGGGAAGGCGGAAACACCATATATTTT
TRBJ1-5,TRBV6-6,.,.,CASSSAGFSNQPQHF,TGTGCCAGCAGCTCCGCCGGGTTTAGCAATCAGCCCCAGCATTTT
TRBJ2-2,TRBV30,.,.,CAWSVRRDTGELFF,TGTGCCTGGAGTGTACGGAGGGATACCGGGGAGCTGTTTTTT
TRBJ1-1,TRBV5-5,.,.,CASSPGPRNTEAFF,TGTGCCAGCAGCCCAGGTCCGAGGAACACTGAAGCTTTCTTT